A single sample gave rise to the 10 T cell receptor beta chains below, sequenced in a study of T cell repertoires in cytomegalovirus infection. No cognate antigen is known for these TCRs. A single record per CDR3 protein comes from TCRdb applying MiXCR to the reads. The sample gives about 55,000 distinct CDR3 sequences, around 18% of which show up once; about two thirds is in the top ten. The material was CD8+ T cells from cultured PBMCs, obtained from culture after CMV antigen stimulation. The receptors originated from a human donor in good health (CMV status not recorded). Some clones in this sample may be carry-over from other donors' samples.

This clonotype was seen more than once but under ten times. The chain recombines TRBV6-2 or TRBV6-3 with TRBJ2-1, with 9 bases identical to TRBD2. CDR1 is MNHEY, CDR2 SVGEGT, per germline. The length of the CDR3 is 18 residues. J gave up 8 bases and V 0 bases, and 14 bases lay outside the gene matches. The CDR3 reads CASSYSPGLAQLMDEQFF. CDR3 in DNA: TGTGCCAGCAGTTACTCCCCGGGACTAGCCCAACTAATGGATGAGCAGTTCTTC.

This clonotype was observed a few times. The chain carries TRBV7-6 and TRBJ2-3, with 7 positions matching TRBD1. The CDR3 is 15 residues long. CDR1 and CDR2 (germline): SGHVS, FNYEAQ. After removal of 5 bases from V and 0 bases from J, the junction contained 5 bases not matched to a gene. CDR3 DNA: TGTGCCAGCAGCATCCGGGACAGCAGCACAGATACGCAGTATTTT. Its translation is CASSIRDSSTDTQYF.

This clonotype was observed a handful of times. This chain uses TRBV20-1 with TRBJ2-5; 9 bases are shared with TRBD2. Per germline, CDR1 DFQATT and CDR2 SNEGSKA (reference sequence). The CDR3 has 22 residues. The trim removed 4 bases at V and 6 bases at J, leaving 33 bases unmatched. The CDR3 DNA is TGCAGTGCTACTAAATACCTTTCCCCCGAGGCTAGCGGGGTAAACCACGGCAAGACCCAGTACTTC. Its translation: CSATKYLSPEASGVNHGKTQYF.

The count of this clonotype is one. The gene calls are TRBV4-3 and TRBJ2-1; D gene uncertain. Between the trimmed V and J ends, which lost 0 bases and 8 bases, there was a span of 8 bases. Germline-derived CDR1 and CDR2 are LGHNA and YSLEER. The CDR3 is 13 residues long. The CDR3 region is CASSQDHVDEQFF. The CDR3 coding sequence is TGCGCCAGCAGCCAAGATCATGTGGATGAGCAGTTCTTC.

This clonotype was observed a handful of times. This chain uses TRBV6-2 or TRBV6-3 with TRBJ2-5; the D gene is possibly TRBD1 (6 bases). The germline CDR1 and CDR2 sequences are MNHEY and SVGEGT. Trimming shortened V by 9 bases and J by 5 bases, and 10 bases separated the two germline ends. This CDR3 contains 11 residues. The CDR3 nucleotides read TGTGCCAGACAGGGAACGGAGACCCAGTACTTC. It is translated as CARQGTETQYF.

V and J are TRBV12-3 or TRBV12-4 and TRBJ2-5; perhaps TRBD1 as D (5 bases). CDR3 length: 13 residues. Trimming pared 4 bases from V and 2 bases from J, leaving 8 bases between. This CDR3 is CASSWSGQETQYF. For the CDR3, the DNA is TGTGCCAGCAGTTGGTCAGGGCAAGAGACCCAGTACTTC.

This clonotype has just a few counts. This chain connects TRBV12-3 or TRBV12-4 to TRBJ2-2; perhaps TRBD1 as D (5 bases). V was clipped by 8 bases and J by 5 bases, with 15 bases between them. The CDR3 runs to 14 residues. CDR3 nucleotides: TGTGCCAGCCCTGGGGCTTTAGGAACCGGGGAGCTGTTTTTT. It specifies CASPGALGTGELFF.

This chain uses TRBV5-6 with TRBJ2-7; D possibly corresponds to TRBD2 (6 bases). Germline V gene data show CDR1 as SGHDT and CDR2 as YYEEEE. CDR3 length equals 13 residues. V was pared by 7 bases and J by 4 bases, with 15 bases between. CDR3 coding DNA: TGTGCCAGCTCCAAGGAGGGAATTTACGAGCAGTACTTC. Residues: CASSKEGIYEQYF.

This clonotype appeared a few times. This chain joins TRBV12-3 or TRBV12-4 and TRBJ2-5; D is unresolved. The CDR3 is 14 residues long. Trimming left V 3 bases short and J 1 base short, with 9 bases between. The CDR3 coding sequence is TGTGCCAGCAGTTTCCAACAGCTCCAAGAGACCCAGTACTTC. Its translation is CASSFQQLQETQYF.

V and J are TRBV6-2 or TRBV6-3 and TRBJ2-2, with D tentatively TRBD2 (6 bases). The germline gives CDR1 MNHEY, CDR2 SVGEGT. V lost 2 bases to trimming and J lost 5 bases, with 12 bases between them. This CDR3 is 15 amino acids long. The chain's CDR3 is CASSYRWDLTGELFF. The CDR3, as DNA: TGTGCCAGCAGTTACCGATGGGACTTAACCGGGGAGCTGTTTTTT.